The text below deals with one TCR beta chain. The data are from a study of a mutant IDH1 vaccine in newly diagnosed glioma. Time point indicated: baseline, week 1 (first vaccination visit). Treatment: pre-vaccination baseline after standard-of-care therapy. Data came from immunoSEQ multiplex PCR; TCRdb stores just in-frame clones and leaves some out. The sample carries 35,000 to 40,000 clones, roughly 92% recorded once. Per the germline V gene, CDR1 is LGHNA and CDR2 is YNFKEQ. The ends were cut back, 0 bases at V and 9 bases at J, with 6 bases in the middle. The CDR3 loop spans 13 amino acids. The receptor comes from a man aged 18 to 30 with glioma. The specimen was PBMCs, collected from a glioma patient treated with radiotherapy, temozolomide or both. This sequence joins TRBV4-2 and TRBJ1-6; D is unclear. Here the CDR3 reads CASSQDWRSPLHF. CDR3 in DNA: TGTGCCAGCAGCCAAGATTGGCGTTCACCCCTCCACTTT.